This paragraph covers one T cell receptor (beta chain) sequence. Its specificity is unknown. The data were taken from a study of post-analysis software for immune sequencing data. General study results and limits: Elevated frequency relative to controls characterized roughly 5 TRBV segments in patients, TRBV5-6, TRBV5-1 and TRBV20-1 among them.

CDR1 is ENHRY and CDR2 is SYGVKD in the germline V gene. V was cut by 4 bases and J by 5 bases, with 15 bases left in between. This CDR3 has 16 amino acids. Sequencing libraries made from TCR beta cDNA carried unique molecular identifiers. T cells numbering about 0.85 to 10 million yielded around 500,000 cDNA molecules. TCRdb independently ran MiXCR on the PCR reads; one entry per CDR3 protein. The sample yields hundreds of thousands of distinct CDR3 sequences, more than 50% seen once. Material: blood. The chain couples TRBV10-3 to TRBJ1-6, with D possibly matching TRBD1 (6 bases). This clonotype was obtained from a girl aged 2 to 10 with multiple sclerosis. The CDR3 loop reads CAISVAGAPDNSPLHF. The CDR3 DNA follows: TGTGCCATCAGTGTTGCAGGGGCCCCCGATAATTCACCCCTCCACTTT.